A single sample is the source of the 19 T cell receptor beta chains below, sequenced in a study of PD-1 blockade in classical Hodgkin lymphoma. Every single patient, without exception, relapsed after autologous stem cell transplantation, and brentuximab vedotin exposure varied. Repertoires were generated with immunoSEQ multiplex PCR, while TCRdb's copy carries only in-frame clones and drops some. Among more than 55,000 clones listed, around nine tenths were seen once. Sequencing used peripheral blood mononuclear cells (PBMCs), obtained before the second cycle of nivolumab. Receptors were obtained from a human donor with classical Hodgkin lymphoma.

This rearrangement joins TRBV5-6 to TRBJ2-7; D is undetermined. The CDR3 has 16 amino acids. With 2 bases removed from V and 2 bases from J, the gap between germline ends came to 17 bases. CDR1 and CDR2 from the germline V gene are SGHDT and YYEEEE. The CDR3 is CASSFYGPVAAYEQYF. The DNA for the CDR3 is TGTGCCAGCAGCTTCTATGGCCCCGTGGCAGCCTACGAGCAGTACTTC.

The rearrangement joins TRBV5-1 to TRBJ1-1; D uncertain. The CDR3 is 13 amino acids. Per the germline V gene, CDR1 is SGHRS and CDR2 is YFSETQ. V lost 4 bases, J lost 5 bases, and 12 bases lay in between. CDR3 residues: CASSLMDGTEAFF. DNA of the CDR3: TGCGCCAGCAGCCTCATGGACGGGACTGAAGCTTTCTTT.

The rearrangement joins TRBV5-1 to TRBJ2-3; TRBD2 aligns across 10 bases. This CDR3 region has 15 residues. V lost 4 bases and J lost 5; bases outside the gene matches: 7. Per the germline V gene, CDR1 is SGHRS and CDR2 is YFSETQ. CDR3 amino acids: CASSNSGGREDTQYF. In DNA form, the CDR3 reads TGCGCCAGCAGCAATAGCGGGGGGCGGGAAGATACGCAGTATTTT. Complete variable domain (other parts from reference TRBV5-1 and TRBJ2-3): KAGVTQTPRYLIKTRGQQVTLSCSPISGHRSVSWYQQTPGQGLQFLFEYFSETQRNKGNFPGRFSGRQFSNSRSEMNVSTLELGDSALYLCASSNSGGREDTQYFGPGTRLTVL.

The chain uses TRBV28 and TRBJ1-6, with D unresolved. The CDR3 is made up of 17 amino acids. Per the germline V gene, CDR1 is MDHEN and CDR2 is SYDVKM. Deletions cut 5 bases from V and 0 bases from J, with 14 bases between. CDR3 coding DNA: TGTGCCAGCAGTCCCCCAGGTAGTAGCTCCTATAATTCACCCCTCCACTTT. Translation gives CASSPPGSSSYNSPLHF.

CDR3 DNA: TGTGCCACCAGCATCCTGACAGGGTCTACTGGGGCCAACGTCCTGACTTTC. Translation gives CATSILTGSTGANVLTF. This chain links TRBV15 with TRBJ2-6; 7 positions agree with TRBD1. The CDR3 sequence is 17 residues long. Germline assignment: CDR1 LNHNV and CDR2 YYDKDF (reference sequence). The junction had 8 bases not matched to a gene; V was cut back by 4 bases and J by 2 bases.

This clone occurred once. The rearrangement links TRBV7-9 to TRBJ1-4; D possibly corresponds to TRBD1 (6 bases). The CDR3 is made up of 14 amino acids. Per germline, CDR1 SEHNR and CDR2 FQNEAQ (reference sequence). With 6 bases removed from V and 5 bases from J, the gap between germline ends came to 13 bases. CDR3 sequence (DNA): TGTGCCAGCAGTTATAGGACAGACAATGAAAAACTGTTTTTT. Protein product: CASSYRTDNEKLFF.

This clone was counted only a few times. This chain uses TRBV7-3 with TRBJ1-2; TRBD1 is a possible D gene (5 bases). The CDR3 runs 14 residues. CDR1 and CDR2 from the germline V gene are SGHTA and FQGTGA. V was cut by 0 bases and J by 3 bases, with 8 bases left in between. This CDR3 reads CASSLTGLDYGYTF. The CDR3 bases are TGTGCCAGCAGCTTAACGGGGCTGGACTATGGCTACACCTTC.

J is TRBJ2-7 and V is TRBV6-6; D is possibly TRBD1 (6 bases). Germline V CDR1 and CDR2: MNHNY, SVGAGI (reference sequence). This CDR3 spans 15 amino acids. Trimming cost V 2 bases and J 0 bases, with 11 bases left between them. The CDR3 is CASSYDRKSSYEQYF. In DNA, the CDR3 is TGTGCCAGCAGTTACGACAGGAAGAGCTCCTACGAGCAGTACTTC.

The chain recombines TRBV7-9 with TRBJ1-1, with 7 bases fitting TRBD1. From germline, CDR1 is SEHNR and CDR2 FQNEAQ (reference sequence). The CDR3 has 15 amino acids. V lost 8 bases and J lost 6; bases outside the gene matches: 15. Written as DNA, the CDR3 is TGTGCCAGCGGCACGACAGGGCCCGTGCGGCCTGAAGCTTTCTTT. This sequence encodes CASGTTGPVRPEAFF.

A few counts support this clone. The chain uses TRBV6-6 and TRBJ2-7; 7 bases agree with TRBD2. This CDR3 region has 15 residues. The V segment lost 7 bases and the J segment 1 base; nucleotides outside the gene matches: 10. Germline values: CDR1 MNHNY, CDR2 SVGAGI (reference sequence). The CDR3 region has the DNA TGTGCCAGCACGCGATCCGGGGGGTTGTCCTACGAGCAGTACTTC. Translated, it gives CASTRSGGLSYEQYF.

This clone occurred once. The gene calls are TRBV18 and TRBJ2-5; D gene ambiguous. V was pared by 0 bases and J by 2 bases, with 7 bases between. The CDR3 is 14 residues long. In germline, CDR1 is KGHSH, CDR2 LQKENI. CDR3 in DNA: TGTGCCAGCTCACCACCAGGGCCGCAAGAGACCCAGTACTTC. It yields the protein CASSPPGPQETQYF. The full variable domain, completed using reference TRBV18 and TRBJ2-5, is NAGVMQNPRHLVRRRGQEARLRCSPMKGHSHVYWYRQLPEEGLKFMVYLQKENIIDESGMPKERFSAEFPKEGPSILRIQQVVRGDSAAYFCASSPPGPQETQYFGPGTRLLVL.

The J gene is TRBJ2-5, the V gene TRBV7-3; 7 bases are shared with TRBD1. This CDR3 is built from 13 residues. Germline V gene data show CDR1 as SGHTA and CDR2 as FQGTGA. J gave up 5 bases and V 5 bases, and 5 bases lay outside the gene matches. The chain's CDR3 is CASSPDRVETQYF. The DNA of the CDR3 is TGTGCCAGCAGCCCCGACAGGGTGGAGACCCAGTACTTC.

This chain joins TRBV29-1 and TRBJ1-5; 10 bases fit TRBD1. V lost 6 bases and J lost 5; bases outside the gene matches: 7. The CDR3 loop spans 14 amino acids. Germline CDR1 SQVTM, CDR2 ANQGSEA. The CDR3 here is CSVASGTGDQPQHF. As DNA, the CDR3 is TGCAGCGTCGCATCCGGGACAGGGGATCAGCCCCAGCATTTT.

This clone was counted a single time. The chain links TRBV7-9 to TRBJ1-5, with 8 nucleotides matching TRBD1. Germline V lookup: CDR1 SEHNR, CDR2 FQNEAQ (reference sequence). The CDR3 is made up of 16 amino acids. V was clipped by 1 base and J by 9 bases; unmatched bases: 11. The CDR3 is CASSLGPGGAPGPQHF. The CDR3 DNA reads TGTGCCAGCAGCTTAGGGCCAGGGGGCGCCCCCGGGCCCCAGCATTTT.

The chain employs TRBV6-5 and TRBJ2-4; D perhaps matches TRBD1 (5 bases). CDR3 length equals 16 residues. Trimming pared 2 bases from V and 3 bases from J, leaving 14 bases between. Germline CDR1 is MNHEY and CDR2 is SVGAGI. The CDR3 sequence is CASSYASGLGKNIQYF. CDR3 coding DNA: TGTGCCAGCAGTTACGCATCAGGGTTAGGCAAAAACATTCAGTACTTC.

The V call is TRBV11-3, the J call TRBJ2-7; the match to TRBD1 covers 7 bases. The CDR3 length is 12 residues. Germline CDR1 reads SGHNT; CDR2 reads YENEEA. J lost 8 bases, V lost 2 bases, and 3 bases had no gene match. Written as DNA, the CDR3 is TGTGCCAGCAGCTTAACAGGGGCGCAGCAGTACTTC. Amino acids: CASSLTGAQQYF.

V and J are TRBV19 and TRBJ2-7; 8 nucleotides agree with TRBD1. The ends lost 4 bases at V and 4 bases at J; junction bases unmatched: 15. Germline V gene data show CDR1 as LNHDA and CDR2 as SQIVND (reference sequence). The CDR3 spans 17 residues. The CDR3 sequence is CASSKGPGQGRLYEQYF. The CDR3 nucleotides read TGTGCCAGTAGTAAAGGTCCCGGACAGGGTAGGTTGTACGAGCAGTACTTC. Together with reference TRBV19 and TRBJ2-7, the CDR3 gives the full variable domain: DGGITQSPKYLFRKEGQNVTLSCEQNLNHDAMYWYRQDPGQGLRLIYYSQIVNDFQKGDIAEGYSVSREKKESFPLTVTSAQKNPTAFYLCASSKGPGQGRLYEQYFGPGTRLTVT.

J is TRBJ1-1 and V is TRBV5-1, with D uncertain. The CDR3 sequence is 16 residues long. Trimming left V 0 bases short and J 1 base short, with 13 bases between. From germline, CDR1 is SGHRS and CDR2 YFSETQ. The chain's CDR3 is CASSLEGPGKNTEAFF. As DNA, the CDR3 is TGCGCCAGCAGCTTGGAAGGTCCGGGAAAGAACACTGAAGCTTTCTTT.

The chain recombines TRBV15 with TRBJ2-5; tentative D call: TRBD2 (6 bases). Germline CDR1 reads LNHNV; CDR2 reads YYDKDF (reference sequence). This CDR3 has 13 amino acids. The V end lost 6 bases, the J end lost 5 bases, and 13 bases lay between the germline ends. The CDR3 coding sequence is TGTGCCACCAGGACTCTGGGGGGTGAGACCCAGTACTTC. It codes for CATRTLGGETQYF.